This TCR beta chain was recovered during a study of CD8 T cells in ankylosing spondylitis (dated by TCRdb to 2015 to 2018). Concerning the study at large: T cell receptor beta repertoires were profiled in healthy donors and ankylosing spondylitis patients so that disease-linked TCR variants could be found. The full study cohort comprised about 24 ankylosing spondylitis patients and over a hundred healthy donors. Samples of peripheral blood were taken, and for ankylosing spondylitis patients, synovial fluid was collected as well.

The CDR3 numbers 14 residues from cysteine through phenylalanine. Only CDR3 DNA is held: 42 bases, read in frame from base 1. The germline V gene encodes CDR1 SGHRS and CDR2 YFSETQ. At the junction V is shortened by 1 base and J by 5 bases; bases outside the gene matches: 5. The full study reports these points: The disease-linked clones showed a CD8+ phenotype and occurred at relatively low frequencies in peripheral blood. According to the report, matched synovial fluid samples from ankylosing spondylitis patients were significantly enriched for the disease-linked clones. Blood from ankylosing spondylitis patients appeared to be characterized by a TCR beta motif composed of about eight highly homologous amino acid variants. Some of the motif variants had been reported before in the synovial fluid and blood of reactive arthritis patients, a finding that suggests common disease-initiation mechanisms.

Sequencing relied on an Illumina HiSeq 2500. TCR beta libraries were prepared by quantitative 5'-RACE with molecular barcodes. In the source study's methods: To identify disease-linked TCR variants, a new computational method was used, one built on a probabilistic model of VDJ rearrangement. In TCRdb, the public reads were trimmed at Q25 with fastp and aligned with MiXCR, with productive beta chains retained. Entries that share a CDR3 protein sequence are merged under the most common genes and DNA. The V and J calls were not made by the authors but by TCRdb's processing. The sample profile shows more than 650,000 distinct CDR3 sequences; about an eighth of them were found once. Together, the top ten hold roughly 0.51% of the sample. This clonotype was recorded a few times. This clone's antigen is unknown. No much larger clone is present one base from it, and per-base qualities are unavailable.

This sequence originates from a male donor with ankylosing spondylitis. The chain is made from TRBV5-1 and TRBJ2-5; 7 bases in the middle match TRBD1. Sequenced material: blood, either unsorted or a sorted T cell fraction (not recorded which). The DNA is TGCGCCAGCAGCTTGAGGCAGGGGGTTGAGACCCAGTACTTC. This yields the protein CASSLRQGVETQYF.